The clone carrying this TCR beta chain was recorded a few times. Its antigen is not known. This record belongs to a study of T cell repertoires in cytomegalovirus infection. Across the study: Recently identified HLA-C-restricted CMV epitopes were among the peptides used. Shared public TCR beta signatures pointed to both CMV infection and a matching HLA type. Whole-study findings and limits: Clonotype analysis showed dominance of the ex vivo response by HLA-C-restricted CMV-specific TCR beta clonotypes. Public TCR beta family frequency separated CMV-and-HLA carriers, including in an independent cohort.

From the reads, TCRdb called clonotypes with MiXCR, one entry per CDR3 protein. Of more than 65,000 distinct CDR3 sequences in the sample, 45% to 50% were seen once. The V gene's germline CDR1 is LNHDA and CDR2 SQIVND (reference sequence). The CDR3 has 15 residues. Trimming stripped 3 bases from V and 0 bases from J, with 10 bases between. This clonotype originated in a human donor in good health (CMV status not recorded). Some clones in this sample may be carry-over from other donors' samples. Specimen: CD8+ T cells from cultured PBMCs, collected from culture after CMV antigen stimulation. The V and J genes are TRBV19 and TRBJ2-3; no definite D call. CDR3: CASSITRSSTDTQYF. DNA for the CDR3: TGTGCCAGTAGTATCACCAGATCTAGCACAGATACGCAGTATTTT.